This T cell receptor beta chain was found in a study of blood T cell repertoires in COVID-19. Overall study: The origin of the acute and convalescent COVID-19 samples was the United States, Italy and Spain.

In the original workflow: By means of reference gene primer amplification, nucleated cell counts were estimated. Repertoires were generated with immunoSEQ multiplex PCR, while TCRdb's copy carries only in-frame clones and drops some. The V and J calls and the clone size are those of that table, but D and trimming were determined from the DNA. The table includes 75,000 to 85,000 clones, about 88% detected once. Germline V gene sequence: CDR1 SGHRS, CDR2 YFSETQ. The CDR3 contains 16 residues. Germline trimming cut 7 bases from V and 9 bases from J; bases unmatched to any gene: 15. The sequenced sample consisted of peripheral blood. This TCR was sampled from a man aged 60-69 years with COVID-19, enrolled during active disease. The chain combines TRBV5-1 with TRBJ2-1, with TRBD2 matching 11 bases. The DNA for the CDR3 is TGCGCCAGCGCCGGAGGGTTAGGGACTAGCGGCGGTGAGCAGTTCTTC. This sequence encodes CASAGGLGTSGGEQFF.